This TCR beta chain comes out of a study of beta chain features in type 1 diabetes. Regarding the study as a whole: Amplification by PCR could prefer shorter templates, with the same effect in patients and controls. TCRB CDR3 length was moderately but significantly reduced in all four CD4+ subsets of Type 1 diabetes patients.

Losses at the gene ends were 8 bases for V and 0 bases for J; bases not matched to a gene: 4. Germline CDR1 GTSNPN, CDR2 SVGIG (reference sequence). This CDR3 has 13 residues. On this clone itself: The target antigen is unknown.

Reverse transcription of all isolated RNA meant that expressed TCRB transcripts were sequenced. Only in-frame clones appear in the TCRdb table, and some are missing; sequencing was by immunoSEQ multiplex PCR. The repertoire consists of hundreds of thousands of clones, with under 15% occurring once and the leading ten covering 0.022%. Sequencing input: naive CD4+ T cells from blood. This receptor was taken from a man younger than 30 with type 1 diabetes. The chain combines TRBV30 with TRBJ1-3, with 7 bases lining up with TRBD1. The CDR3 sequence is CARDSTSGNTIYF. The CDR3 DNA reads TGTGCCCGGGACAGTACCTCTGGAAACACCATATATTTT.